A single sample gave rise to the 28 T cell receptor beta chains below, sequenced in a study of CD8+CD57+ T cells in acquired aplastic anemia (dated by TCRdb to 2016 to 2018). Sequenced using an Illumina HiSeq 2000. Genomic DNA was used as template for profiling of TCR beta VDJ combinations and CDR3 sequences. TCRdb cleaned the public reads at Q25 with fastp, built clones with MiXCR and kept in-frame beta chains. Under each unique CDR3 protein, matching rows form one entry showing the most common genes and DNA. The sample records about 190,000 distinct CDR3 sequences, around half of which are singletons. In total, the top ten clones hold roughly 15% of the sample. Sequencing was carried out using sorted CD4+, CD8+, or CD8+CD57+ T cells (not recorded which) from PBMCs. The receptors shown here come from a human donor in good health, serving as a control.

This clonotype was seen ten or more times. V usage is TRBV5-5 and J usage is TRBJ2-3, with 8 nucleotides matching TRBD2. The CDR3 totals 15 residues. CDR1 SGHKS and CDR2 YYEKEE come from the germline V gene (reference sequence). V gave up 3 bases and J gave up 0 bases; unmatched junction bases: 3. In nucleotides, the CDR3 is TGTGCCAGCAGCTATTTAGCGGGGAGCACAGATACGCAGTATTTT. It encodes CASSYLAGSTDTQYF. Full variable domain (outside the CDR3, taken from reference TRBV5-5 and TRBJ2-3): DAGVTQSPTHLIKTRGQQVTLRCSPISGHKSVSWYQQVLGQGPQFIFQYYEKEERGRGNFPDRFSARQFPNYSSELNVNALLLGDSALYLCASSYLAGSTDTQYFGPGTRLTVL.

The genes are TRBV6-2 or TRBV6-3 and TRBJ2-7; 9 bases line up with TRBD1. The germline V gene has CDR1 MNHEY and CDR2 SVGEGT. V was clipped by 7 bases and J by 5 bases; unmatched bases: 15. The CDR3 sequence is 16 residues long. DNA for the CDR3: TGTGCCAGCATCAACGGGGCGGACAGGGGAAGGCACGAGCAGTACTTC. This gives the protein CASINGADRGRHEQYF.

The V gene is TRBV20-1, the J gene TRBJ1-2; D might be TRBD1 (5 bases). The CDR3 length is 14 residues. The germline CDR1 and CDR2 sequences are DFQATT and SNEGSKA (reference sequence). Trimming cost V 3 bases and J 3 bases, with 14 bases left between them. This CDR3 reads CSASRGTGDYGYTF. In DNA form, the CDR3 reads TGCAGTGCTAGCCGAGGGACGGGGGACTATGGCTACACCTTC.

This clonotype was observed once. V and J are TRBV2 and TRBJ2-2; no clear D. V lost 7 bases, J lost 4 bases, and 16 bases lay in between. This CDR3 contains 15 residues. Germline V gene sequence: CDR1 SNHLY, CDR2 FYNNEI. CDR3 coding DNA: TGTGCCAGCACGACGGAAGGCTGGGCCACCGGGGAGCTGTTTTTT. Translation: CASTTEGWATGELFF.

This CDR3 is CASSLRQANYGYTF. In DNA form, the CDR3 reads TGTGCCAGCAGCCTCCGACAGGCAAACTATGGCTACACCTTC. The J gene is TRBJ1-2, the V gene TRBV7-9, with a weak D call TRBD1 (6 bases). The CDR3 contains 14 residues. Germline loops: CDR1 SEHNR, CDR2 FQNEAQ (reference sequence). Trimming stripped 5 bases from V and 2 bases from J, with 12 bases between.

CDR3 sequence (DNA): TGCAGTGCTACGGACCAATCCCACGAGCAGTACTTC. It codes for CSATDQSHEQYF. The chain couples TRBV20-1 to TRBJ2-7, with D hard to call. Trimming removed 4 bases at V and 5 bases at J, with 12 bases between. Germline lookup yields CDR1 DFQATT and CDR2 SNEGSKA (reference sequence). There are 12 residues in the CDR3.

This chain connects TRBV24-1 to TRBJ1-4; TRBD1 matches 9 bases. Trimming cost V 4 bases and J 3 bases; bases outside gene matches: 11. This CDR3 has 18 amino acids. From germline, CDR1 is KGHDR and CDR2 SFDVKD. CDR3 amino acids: CATSETGTGFESNEKLFF. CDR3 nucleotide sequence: TGTGCCACCAGTGAAACTGGGACAGGGTTCGAATCTAATGAAAAACTGTTTTTT.

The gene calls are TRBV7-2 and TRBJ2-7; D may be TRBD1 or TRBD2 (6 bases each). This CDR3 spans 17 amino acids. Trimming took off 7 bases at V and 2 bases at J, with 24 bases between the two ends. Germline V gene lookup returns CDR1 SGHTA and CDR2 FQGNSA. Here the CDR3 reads CASTVLGGPTLTYEQYF. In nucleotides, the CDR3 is TGTGCCAGCACCGTTTTAGGGGGGCCCACACTCACCTACGAGCAGTACTTC.

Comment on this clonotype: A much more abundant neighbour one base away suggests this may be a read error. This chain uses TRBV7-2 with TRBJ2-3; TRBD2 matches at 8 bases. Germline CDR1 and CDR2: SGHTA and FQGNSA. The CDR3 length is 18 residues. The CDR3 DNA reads TGTGCCAGCAGCTTGGATCGGGGGGGCCGCCACTTCACAGATACGCGGTATTTT. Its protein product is CASSLDRGGRHFTDTRYF.

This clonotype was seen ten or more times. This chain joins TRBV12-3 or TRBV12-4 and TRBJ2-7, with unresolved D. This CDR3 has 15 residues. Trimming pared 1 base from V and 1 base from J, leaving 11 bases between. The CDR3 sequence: CASSLVGYQSYEQYF. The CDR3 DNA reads TGTGCCAGCAGTTTAGTTGGGTATCAATCCTACGAGCAGTACTTC.

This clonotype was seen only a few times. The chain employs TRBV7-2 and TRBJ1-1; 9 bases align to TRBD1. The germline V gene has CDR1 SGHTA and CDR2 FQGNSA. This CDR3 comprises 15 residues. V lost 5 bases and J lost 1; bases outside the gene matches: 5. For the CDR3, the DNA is TGTGCCAGCAGCCAGGACAGGGGAGGGAACACTGAAGCTTTCTTT. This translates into CASSQDRGGNTEAFF.

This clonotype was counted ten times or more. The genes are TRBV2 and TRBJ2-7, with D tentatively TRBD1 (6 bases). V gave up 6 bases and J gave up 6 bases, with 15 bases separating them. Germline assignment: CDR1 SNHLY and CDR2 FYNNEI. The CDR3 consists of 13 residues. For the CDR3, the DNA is TGTGCCAGCAGGTGGGACGGCAGGGGCGAGCAGTACTTC. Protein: CASRWDGRGEQYF.

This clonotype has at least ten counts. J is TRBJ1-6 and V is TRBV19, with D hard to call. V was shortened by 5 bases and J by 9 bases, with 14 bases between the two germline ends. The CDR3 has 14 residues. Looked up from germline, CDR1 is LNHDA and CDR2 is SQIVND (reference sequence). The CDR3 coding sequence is TGTGCCAGTAGTCCAGGACGGCTCGGTTCACCCCTCCACTTT. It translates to CASSPGRLGSPLHF.

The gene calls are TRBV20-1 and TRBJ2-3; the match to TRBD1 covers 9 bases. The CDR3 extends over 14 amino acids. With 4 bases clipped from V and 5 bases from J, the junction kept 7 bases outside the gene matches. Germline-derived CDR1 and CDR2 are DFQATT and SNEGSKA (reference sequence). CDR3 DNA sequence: TGCAGTGCTACAACCCGGGGACAGGGAGATACGCAGTATTTT. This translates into CSATTRGQGDTQYF.

The CDR3, as DNA: TGTGCCACCAGCAGCGGACAGCAGAATCAGCCCCAGCATTTT. Translation gives CATSSGQQNQPQHF. V is TRBV15 and J is TRBJ1-5; D perhaps matches TRBD1 (6 bases). Trimming took off 3 bases at V and 4 bases at J, with 10 bases between the two ends. The CDR3 has 14 amino acids. Germline V CDR1 and CDR2: LNHNV, YYDKDF (reference sequence).

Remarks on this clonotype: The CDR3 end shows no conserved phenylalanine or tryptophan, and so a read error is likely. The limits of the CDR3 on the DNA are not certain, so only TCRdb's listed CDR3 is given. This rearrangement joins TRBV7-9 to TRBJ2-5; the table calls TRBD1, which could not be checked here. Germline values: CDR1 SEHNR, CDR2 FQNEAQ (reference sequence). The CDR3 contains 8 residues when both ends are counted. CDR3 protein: CASSFRTY.

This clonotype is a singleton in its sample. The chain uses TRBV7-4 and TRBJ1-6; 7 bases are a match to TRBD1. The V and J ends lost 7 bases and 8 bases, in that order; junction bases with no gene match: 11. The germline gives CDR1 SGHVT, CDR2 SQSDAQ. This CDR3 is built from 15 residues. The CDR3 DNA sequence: TGTGCCAGCACACCTCAGGGACAGCGGGATTCACCCCTCCACTTT. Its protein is CASTPQGQRDSPLHF.

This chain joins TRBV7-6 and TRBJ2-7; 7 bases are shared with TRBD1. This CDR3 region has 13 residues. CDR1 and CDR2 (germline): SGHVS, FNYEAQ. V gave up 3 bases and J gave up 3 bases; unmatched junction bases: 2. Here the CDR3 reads CASSFDRDYEQYF. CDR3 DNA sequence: TGTGCCAGCAGCTTTGACAGGGACTACGAGCAGTACTTC.

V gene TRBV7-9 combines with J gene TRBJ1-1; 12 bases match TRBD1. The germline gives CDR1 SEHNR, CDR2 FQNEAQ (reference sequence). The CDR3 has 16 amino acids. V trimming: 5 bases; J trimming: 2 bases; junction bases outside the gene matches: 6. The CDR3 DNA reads TGTGCCAGCAGCAGGGGACAGGGGGCGGGAAACACTGAAGCTTTCTTT. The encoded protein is CASSRGQGAGNTEAFF.

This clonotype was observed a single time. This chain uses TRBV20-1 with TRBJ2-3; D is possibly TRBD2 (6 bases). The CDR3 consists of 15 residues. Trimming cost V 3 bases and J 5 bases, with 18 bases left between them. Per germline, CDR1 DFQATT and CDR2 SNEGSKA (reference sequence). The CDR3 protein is CSASGNSGPLDTQYF. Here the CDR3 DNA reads TGCAGTGCTAGCGGGAATAGCGGTCCTTTAGATACGCAGTATTTT.

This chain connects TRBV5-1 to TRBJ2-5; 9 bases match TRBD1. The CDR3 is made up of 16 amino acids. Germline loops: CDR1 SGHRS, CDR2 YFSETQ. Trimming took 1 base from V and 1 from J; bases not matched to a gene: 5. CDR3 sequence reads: CASSLTGGQGQETQYF. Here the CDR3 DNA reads TGCGCCAGCAGCTTGACAGGGGGACAGGGCCAAGAGACCCAGTACTTC.

The CDR3 nucleotides read TGTGCCAGCAGCTTTGGCCGATACTATGGCTACACCTTC. It translates to CASSFGRYYGYTF. The rearrangement links TRBV7-9 to TRBJ1-2; no reliable D call. V was cut by 3 bases and J by 3 bases, with 8 bases left in between. In germline, CDR1 is SEHNR, CDR2 FQNEAQ (reference sequence). The CDR3 contains 13 residues. Full variable domain (rest looked up from reference TRBV7-9 and TRBJ1-2): DTGVSQNPRHKITKRGQNVTFRCDPISEHNRLYWYRQTLGQGPEFLTYFQNEAQLEKSRLLSDRFSAERPKGSFSTLEIQRTEQGDSAMYLCASSFGRYYGYTFGSGTRLTVV.

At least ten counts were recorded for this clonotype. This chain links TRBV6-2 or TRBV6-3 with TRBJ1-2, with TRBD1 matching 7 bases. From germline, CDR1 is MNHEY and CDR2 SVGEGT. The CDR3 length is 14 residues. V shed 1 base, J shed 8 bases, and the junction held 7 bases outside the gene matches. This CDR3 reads CASSYWTGGEGYTF. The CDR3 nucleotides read TGTGCCAGCAGTTACTGGACAGGAGGGGAAGGCTACACCTTC.

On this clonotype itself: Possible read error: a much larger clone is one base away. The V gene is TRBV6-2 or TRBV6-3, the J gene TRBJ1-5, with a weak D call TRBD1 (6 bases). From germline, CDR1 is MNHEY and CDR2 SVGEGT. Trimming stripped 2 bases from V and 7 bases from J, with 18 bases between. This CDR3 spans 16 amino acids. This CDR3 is CASSYGYFGGGQPQHF. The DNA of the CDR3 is TGTGCCAGCAGTTACGGGTATTTTGGGGGCGGACAGCCCCAGCATTTT.

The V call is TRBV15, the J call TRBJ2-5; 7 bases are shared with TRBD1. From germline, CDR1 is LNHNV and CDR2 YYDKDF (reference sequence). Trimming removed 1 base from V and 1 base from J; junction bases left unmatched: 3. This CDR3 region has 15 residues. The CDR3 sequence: CATSRVGTVQETQYF. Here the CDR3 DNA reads TGTGCCACCAGCAGAGTAGGGACAGTCCAAGAGACCCAGTACTTC.

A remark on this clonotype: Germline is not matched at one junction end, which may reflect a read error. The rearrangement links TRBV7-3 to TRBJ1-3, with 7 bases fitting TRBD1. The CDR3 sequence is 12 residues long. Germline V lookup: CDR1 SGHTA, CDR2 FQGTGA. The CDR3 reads CASTLAGTESYF. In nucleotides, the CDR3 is TGTGCCAGCACCTTAGCCGGGACAGAGAGTTATTTT.

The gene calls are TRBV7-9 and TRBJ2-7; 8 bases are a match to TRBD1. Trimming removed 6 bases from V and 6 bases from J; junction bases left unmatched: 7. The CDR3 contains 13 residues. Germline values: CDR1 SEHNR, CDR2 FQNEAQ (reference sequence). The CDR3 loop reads CASRRTGSAEQYF. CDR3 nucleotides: TGTGCCAGCAGGAGGACAGGGTCGGCCGAGCAGTACTTC.

Here the CDR3 reads CASSPSRDTQYF. In DNA form, the CDR3 reads TGTGCCAGTAGCCCATCTAGAGATACGCAGTATTTT. The chain couples TRBV19 to TRBJ2-3; D is unresolved. Trimming shortened V by 6 bases and J by 5 bases, and 9 bases separated the two germline ends. Germline-derived CDR1 and CDR2 are LNHDA and SQIVND (reference sequence). This CDR3 spans 12 amino acids.